Listed here are 20 T cell receptor beta chains from one sample, sequenced in a study of OX40 agonist ivuxolimab in advanced cancers. Sequenced by immunoSEQ multiplex PCR; TCRdb stores in-frame clones only, minus some. The data contain 20,000 to 30,000 clones, about nine tenths of them singletons. The specimen was CD4+ or CD8+ T cells sorted from blood, collected in a trial of the OX40 agonist ivuxolimab. All receptors derive from an adult with an advanced solid tumor such as melanoma, head and neck, liver or kidney cancer.

The chain has TRBV7-3 and TRBJ2-1; D uncertain. CDR3 size: 14 residues. Germline V gene data show CDR1 as SGHTA and CDR2 as FQGTGA. V lost 5 bases and J lost 7, with 15 bases in between. Here the CDR3 reads CASSRTYQTNEQFF. DNA for the CDR3: TGTGCCAGCAGCCGGACCTATCAGACGAATGAGCAGTTCTTC.

The V and J genes are TRBV6-1 and TRBJ1-2; 8 nucleotides match TRBD1. V lost 0 bases, J lost 6 bases, and 3 bases stayed unmatched. The CDR3 has 14 residues. CDR1 is MNHNS and CDR2 is SASEGT in the germline V gene. The CDR3 DNA sequence: TGTGCCAGCAGTGAAGCGGCAGGGGGCGATGGCTACACCTTC. Its protein product is CASSEAAGGDGYTF.

The chain couples TRBV28 to TRBJ2-2; D gene uncertain. This CDR3 has 13 amino acids. The germline V gene has CDR1 MDHEN and CDR2 SYDVKM. Trimming cost V 6 bases and J 0 bases, with 5 bases left between them. The CDR3 sequence: CASRQSNTGELFF. The CDR3 bases are TGTGCCAGCAGACAGTCGAACACCGGGGAGCTGTTTTTT.

The J gene is TRBJ1-3, the V gene TRBV7-9; D gene ambiguous. Per the germline V gene, CDR1 is SEHNR and CDR2 is FQNEAQ (reference sequence). The germline V and J ends were trimmed by 5 bases and 0 bases, with 11 bases remaining between them. The CDR3 consists of 15 residues. Here the CDR3 reads CASSAAVSSGNTIYF. In DNA form, the CDR3 reads TGTGCCAGCAGCGCAGCGGTTAGCTCTGGAAACACCATATATTTT.

This chain links TRBV12-5 with TRBJ2-7; D is uncertain. The ends were cut back, 9 bases at V and 0 bases at J, with 12 bases in the middle. This CDR3 is 13 amino acids long. Germline V lookup: CDR1 LGHNT, CDR2 FRNRAP. Written as DNA, the CDR3 is TGTGCTAGAATTCCCAGGAGCTCCTACGAGCAGTACTTC. Translation gives CARIPRSSYEQYF.

This chain uses TRBV5-1 with TRBJ2-7; TRBD1 matches 11 bases. V was pared by 4 bases and J by 6 bases, with 6 bases of the junction left unmatched. Germline V lookup: CDR1 SGHRS, CDR2 YFSETQ. The CDR3 covers 14 residues. CDR3 nucleotide sequence: TGCGCCAGCAGCCCCGGACAGGGGGCTGGCGAGCAGTACTTC. Amino acid sequence: CASSPGQGAGEQYF.

This clone was detected a few times. This rearrangement joins TRBV27 to TRBJ1-2, with 8 bases fitting TRBD1. J lost 4 bases, V lost 5 bases, and 12 bases had no gene match. The CDR3 has 16 residues. Germline V gene sequence: CDR1 MNHEY, CDR2 SMNVEV (reference sequence). The CDR3 loop reads CASSRIQGARFYGYTF. DNA for the CDR3: TGTGCCAGCAGTCGTATCCAGGGGGCAAGGTTCTATGGCTACACCTTC.

J is TRBJ1-2 and V is TRBV28; tentative D call: TRBD1 (5 bases). The CDR3 covers 18 residues. Deletions cut 5 bases from V and 4 bases from J, with 26 bases between. The V gene's germline CDR1 is MDHEN and CDR2 SYDVKM. CDR3 protein: CASSTRSLRGANFYGYTF. As DNA, the CDR3 is TGTGCCAGCAGTACCCGGTCGTTACGAGGGGCTAATTTCTATGGCTACACCTTC.

This clone is a singleton in its sample. V is TRBV7-9 and J is TRBJ2-1, with D possibly matching TRBD2 (5 bases). Trimming took 2 bases from V and 10 from J, leaving 6 bases between them. Germline V lookup: CDR1 SEHNR, CDR2 FQNEAQ (reference sequence). This CDR3 spans 11 amino acids. The CDR3 spells CASSLSGEQFF. The CDR3, as DNA: TGTGCCAGCAGCTTATCGGGGGAGCAGTTCTTC.

The J gene is TRBJ2-1, the V gene TRBV2; the D gene is possibly TRBD2 (7 bases). The CDR3 extends over 15 amino acids. Germline-derived CDR1 and CDR2 are SNHLY and FYNNEI. Deletions cut 6 bases from V and 10 bases from J, with 22 bases between. The CDR3 loop reads CASRKGRGSPVEQFF. CDR3 in DNA: TGTGCCAGCAGGAAGGGGAGGGGGTCCCCGGTCGAGCAGTTCTTC.

The V call is TRBV5-3, the J call TRBJ2-5, with D perhaps matching TRBD2 (5 bases). TRBV5-3 belongs to the ORF category, with a function that is uncertain. The CDR3 is made up of 17 amino acids. Trimming removed 2 bases from V and 1 base from J, with 18 bases in between. The CDR3 here is CARSFEVLASSQETQYF. DNA for the CDR3: TGTGCCAGAAGCTTCGAAGTGTTGGCTAGCAGCCAAGAGACCCAGTACTTC.

J is TRBJ2-5 and V is TRBV5-6; TRBD1 aligns across 8 bases. After removal of 0 bases from V and 5 bases from J, the junction contained 9 bases not matched to a gene. The CDR3 is 16 residues long. Germline V gene sequence: CDR1 SGHDT, CDR2 YYEEEE. CDR3 coding DNA: TGTGCCAGCAGCTTGGTTACAGGACAGGGTGTGGAGACCCAGTACTTC. It encodes CASSLVTGQGVETQYF.

The chain couples TRBV5-1 to TRBJ2-3, with a possible D match to TRBD2 (6 bases). V gave up 0 bases and J gave up 6 bases, with 11 bases separating them. CDR3 size: 14 residues. CDR1 and CDR2 (germline): SGHRS, YFSETQ. The CDR3: CASSLGRELDTQYF. The DNA of the CDR3 is TGCGCCAGCAGCTTGGGTCGGGAGTTGGATACGCAGTATTTT.

The genes are TRBV30 and TRBJ2-2; unclear D gene. V was pared by 0 bases and J by 5 bases, with 10 bases between. The CDR3 totals 14 residues. The germline V gene encodes CDR1 GTSNPN and CDR2 SVGIG (reference sequence). The CDR3 loop is CAWSVLLRTGELFF. The CDR3 nucleotides are TGTGCCTGGAGTGTCCTCTTACGGACCGGGGAGCTGTTTTTT. Variable domain in full (rest from reference TRBV30 and TRBJ2-2): SQTIHQWPATLVQPVGSPLSLECTVEGTSNPNLYWYRQAAGRGLQLLFYSVGIGQISSEVPQNLSASRPQDRQFILSSKKLLLSDSGFYLCAWSVLLRTGELFFGEGSRLTVL.

V usage is TRBV7-2 and J usage is TRBJ1-6, with TRBD1 identical over 10 bases. The V gene end was trimmed by 0 bases and the J gene end by 8 bases; junction bases not matched to a gene: 4. This CDR3 spans 16 amino acids. CDR1 and CDR2 (germline): SGHTA, FQGNSA. The CDR3 reads CASSLAPGQGYSPLHF. The CDR3 bases are TGTGCCAGCAGCTTAGCCCCGGGACAGGGGTATTCACCCCTCCACTTT. Complete variable domain (other parts from reference TRBV7-2 and TRBJ1-6): GAGVSQSPSNKVTEKGKDVELRCDPISGHTALYWYRQSLGQGLEFLIYFQGNSAPDKSGLPSDRFSAERTGGSVSTLTIQRTQQEDSAVYLCASSLAPGQGYSPLHFGNGTRLTVT.

The chain carries TRBV4-1 and TRBJ2-5; TRBD1 agrees at 10 bases. The DNA end is more similar to TRBJ2-7, so the J call may be wrong. The CDR3 runs 16 residues. The germline V gene has CDR1 MGHRA and CDR2 YSYEKL. The CDR3, as DNA: TGCGCCAGCAGCCAAGAACGACAGGGGGCGGCCTACGAGCAGTACTTC. Its translation: CASSQERQGAAYEQYF.

This chain links TRBV18 with TRBJ2-5; TRBD1 might be the D (5 bases). The germline V gene has CDR1 KGHSH and CDR2 LQKENI. This CDR3 is 15 amino acids long. V was pared by 1 base and J by 1 base, with 10 bases between. Here the CDR3 reads CASSPRRDSQETQYF. In nucleotides, the CDR3 is TGTGCCAGCTCACCACGACGTGACAGCCAAGAGACCCAGTACTTC. Using reference TRBV18 and TRBJ2-5 for the parts outside the CDR3, the full variable domain is NAGVMQNPRHLVRRRGQEARLRCSPMKGHSHVYWYRQLPEEGLKFMVYLQKENIIDESGMPKERFSAEFPKEGPSILRIQQVVRGDSAAYFCASSPRRDSQETQYFGPGTRLLVL.

The chain carries TRBV2 and TRBJ2-2, with 8 positions matching TRBD2. Germline V gene sequence: CDR1 SNHLY, CDR2 FYNNEI. CDR3 length equals 14 residues. The V and J ends lost 8 bases and 10 bases, in that order; junction bases with no gene match: 12. This chain's CDR3 is CASGAGGPQVELFF. CDR3 DNA sequence: TGTGCCAGCGGTGCGGGAGGTCCACAAGTGGAGCTGTTTTTT.

The J gene is TRBJ1-3, the V gene TRBV7-6; possible D gene TRBD1, 6 bases. This CDR3 has 16 amino acids. Trimming cost V 1 base and J 0 bases, with 10 bases left between them. Germline CDR1 reads SGHVS; CDR2 reads FNYEAQ. The CDR3 nucleotides are TGTGCCAGCAGCTTAGATCAGGGGCCCTCTGGAAACACCATATATTTT. It translates to CASSLDQGPSGNTIYF.

The gene calls are TRBV7-6 and TRBJ1-1; possible D gene TRBD1, 6 bases. Germline CDR1 and CDR2: SGHVS and FNYEAQ. V was trimmed by 3 bases and J by 3 bases, leaving 8 bases between them. There are 13 residues in the CDR3. The DNA for the CDR3 is TGTGCCAGCAGCTTGCAGGGGTACACTGAAGCTTTCTTT. This encodes CASSLQGYTEAFF. Together with reference TRBV7-6 and TRBJ1-1, the CDR3 gives the full variable domain: GAGVSQSPRYKVTKRGQDVALRCDPISGHVSLYWYRQALGQGPEFLTYFNYEAQQDKSGLPNDRFSAERPEGSISTLTIQRTEQRDSAMYRCASSLQGYTEAFFGQGTRLTVV.